The 20 T cell receptor beta chains in this list originate from one sample, sequenced in a study of cytomegalovirus exposure and HLA in healthy donors. PCR was performed using 60 Vbeta and 13 Jbeta primers. The table came from immunoSEQ multiplex PCR; TCRdb's copy has only in-frame clones and leaves some out. The table shows about 120,000 clones, with 76% occurring only once. The specimen sequenced was PBMCs. The receptors here all came from a man aged 30 to 45 in good health and CMV-seropositive.

This chain uses TRBV25-1 with TRBJ2-6; no firm D call. CDR1 is MGHDK, CDR2 SYGVNS, per germline. The CDR3 sequence is 17 residues long. Trimming shortened V by 3 bases and J by 0 bases, and 12 bases separated the two germline ends. The CDR3 bases are TGTGCCAGCAGTGACACACTTACTACCTCTGGGGCCAACGTCCTGACTTTC. Amino acid sequence: CASSDTLTTSGANVLTF.

V is TRBV11-2 and J is TRBJ2-7; TRBD1 agrees at 10 bases. CDR3 length equals 17 residues. Germline lookup yields CDR1 SGHAT and CDR2 FQNNGV. Trimming removed 5 bases from V and 0 bases from J; junction bases left unmatched: 10. The CDR3 reads CASSTRDRGPYSYEQYF. The CDR3 coding sequence is TGTGCCAGCAGCACCCGGGACAGGGGCCCCTACTCCTACGAGCAGTACTTC.

The rearrangement joins TRBV7-2 to TRBJ1-1; 10 bases are shared with TRBD1. This CDR3 is 16 amino acids long. J lost 4 bases, V lost 5 bases, and 10 bases had no gene match. Germline values: CDR1 SGHTA, CDR2 FQGNSA. Here the CDR3 reads CASSGLRQGAGTEAFF. Here the CDR3 DNA reads TGTGCCAGCAGCGGCCTCAGACAGGGGGCCGGCACTGAAGCTTTCTTT.

The CDR3 region is CASSLVPPGLALTDTQYF. In DNA, the CDR3 is TGTGCCAGCAGCTTAGTGCCCCCGGGACTAGCTTTGACAGATACGCAGTATTTT. This chain links TRBV7-2 with TRBJ2-3; 9 nucleotides agree with TRBD2. The CDR3 length is 18 residues. With 1 base clipped from V and 3 bases from J, the junction kept 11 bases outside the gene matches. From germline, CDR1 is SGHTA and CDR2 FQGNSA.

The V and J genes are TRBV29-1 and TRBJ2-5, with D perhaps matching TRBD2 (7 bases). V lost 7 bases to trimming and J lost 4 bases, with 13 bases between them. CDR3 length equals 12 residues. CDR1 is SQVTM and CDR2 is ANQGSEA in the germline V gene. DNA of the CDR3: TGCAGCGGAAAAGGGGGGGGAGAGACCCAGTACTTC. Protein sequence: CSGKGGGETQYF.

This clone was found once. This sequence joins TRBV6-1 and TRBJ2-7, with 8 positions matching TRBD2. Unmatched junction bases numbered 8, after V lost 6 bases and J lost 4 bases. The CDR3 spans 14 residues. The germline CDR1 and CDR2 sequences are MNHNS and SASEGT. CDR3 sequence: CASRPRGAGYEQYF. The CDR3, as DNA: TGTGCCAGCAGGCCGCGGGGGGCGGGATACGAGCAGTACTTC.

The V gene is TRBV5-4, the J gene TRBJ1-6; no reliable D call. The ends were cut back, 4 bases at V and 2 bases at J, with 10 bases in the middle. Germline loops: CDR1 SGHNT, CDR2 YYREEE (reference sequence). This CDR3 comprises 15 residues. CDR3 region: CASSAGETYNSPLHF. For the CDR3, the DNA is TGTGCCAGCAGCGCAGGCGAAACCTATAATTCACCCCTCCACTTT. The full variable domain, its missing parts supplied by reference TRBV5-4 and TRBJ1-6, is ETGVTQSPTHLIKTRGQQVTLRCSSQSGHNTVSWYQQALGQGPQFIFQYYREEENGRGNFPPRFSGLQFPNYSSELNVNALELDDSALYLCASSAGETYNSPLHFGNGTRLTVT.

The chain links TRBV19 to TRBJ1-2, with no clear D. The germline V gene encodes CDR1 LNHDA and CDR2 SQIVND (reference sequence). The CDR3 covers 13 residues. V lost 3 bases, J lost 2 bases, and 7 bases lay in between. CDR3 nucleotides: TGTGCCAGTAGTATCTGGCAGAACTATGGCTACACCTTC. It translates to CASSIWQNYGYTF.

The chain uses TRBV30 and TRBJ1-1; D uncertain. Germline V gene data show CDR1 as GTSNPN and CDR2 as SVGIG (reference sequence). This CDR3 spans 12 amino acids. With 3 bases removed from V and 3 bases from J, the gap between germline ends came to 8 bases. CDR3 nucleotide sequence: TGTGCCTGGAGGTTGAGGTACACTGAAGCTTTCTTT. It translates to CAWRLRYTEAFF.

V usage is TRBV7-2 and J usage is TRBJ1-2, with D uncertain. Germline V lookup: CDR1 SGHTA, CDR2 FQGNSA. CDR3 length equals 15 residues. V lost 1 base, J lost 2 bases, and 11 bases lay in between. CDR3 sequence (DNA): TGTGCCAGCAGCTTAGACCCCCTGGCAAACTATGGCTACACCTTC. The encoded protein is CASSLDPLANYGYTF.

The chain carries TRBV28 and TRBJ1-1, with D uncertain. This CDR3 spans 15 amino acids. Trimming removed 7 bases from V and 4 bases from J, with 19 bases in between. CDR1 and CDR2 from the germline V gene are MDHEN and SYDVKM. This CDR3 is CASNLGRVGSTEAFF. The CDR3, as DNA: TGTGCCAGCAACTTAGGGCGCGTCGGGAGCACTGAAGCTTTCTTT.

The CDR3 sequence: CASSRRGGGNEQFF. The CDR3 DNA sequence: TGCGCCAGCAGCAGGCGGGGAGGGGGCAATGAGCAGTTCTTC. This sequence joins TRBV5-1 and TRBJ2-1; D possibly corresponds to TRBD2 (7 bases). The CDR3 consists of 14 residues. Germline lookup yields CDR1 SGHRS and CDR2 YFSETQ. The germline V and J ends were trimmed by 4 bases and 6 bases, with 14 bases remaining between them.

This clone was seen just once. Within the sample, other DNA sequences also encode this same CDR3. The chain couples TRBV6-5 to TRBJ1-1; D possibly corresponds to TRBD1 (6 bases). The germline CDR1 and CDR2 sequences are MNHEY and SVGAGI. V was pared by 2 bases and J by 1 base, with 8 bases between. The CDR3 has 14 residues. Here the CDR3 reads CASSYGGPNTEAFF. The CDR3 bases are TGTGCCAGCAGTTACGGGGGCCCGAACACTGAAGCTTTCTTT.

This rearrangement joins TRBV28 to TRBJ2-2, with TRBD1 matching 8 bases. From germline, CDR1 is MDHEN and CDR2 SYDVKM. The CDR3 has 17 residues. Germline trimming cut 5 bases from V and 1 base from J; bases unmatched to any gene: 9. The CDR3 reads CASSPSGQGWNTGELFF. As DNA, the CDR3 is TGTGCCAGCAGTCCATCCGGACAGGGTTGGAACACCGGGGAGCTGTTTTTT.

This clone was detected only a few times. J is TRBJ2-2 and V is TRBV4-3, with D possibly TRBD1 on 5 matching bases. Per the germline V gene, CDR1 is LGHNA and CDR2 is YSLEER. This CDR3 region has 15 residues. V was pared by 0 bases and J by 6 bases, with 11 bases between. The CDR3 loop is CASSQDRVGPGELFF. CDR3 bases: TGCGCCAGCAGCCAAGATCGTGTGGGGCCCGGGGAGCTGTTTTTT.

CDR3 in DNA: TGTGCCAGCAGTTCGTTGGACAGGGTACCTTCCTACGAGCAGTACTTC. It encodes CASSSLDRVPSYEQYF. The chain uses TRBV28 and TRBJ2-7; 8 nucleotides agree with TRBD1. Germline values: CDR1 MDHEN, CDR2 SYDVKM. V lost 4 bases and J lost 1; bases outside the gene matches: 9. The length of the CDR3 is 16 residues.

This sequence joins TRBV7-3 and TRBJ2-1; D possibly corresponds to TRBD2 (5 bases). The CDR3 has 16 amino acids. Germline V gene lookup returns CDR1 SGHTA and CDR2 FQGTGA. Trimming shortened V by 5 bases and J by 2 bases, and 16 bases separated the two germline ends. The CDR3 region is CASSQDGGKTYNEQFF. The CDR3 DNA sequence: TGTGCCAGCAGCCAGGACGGAGGTAAGACCTACAATGAGCAGTTCTTC.

This clone appeared a single time. The junction shows a germline mismatch at one end, possibly a read error. V is TRBV7-9 and J is TRBJ1-3, with D uncertain. CDR1 is SEHNR, CDR2 FQNEAQ, per germline (reference sequence). This CDR3 region has 16 residues. This CDR3 reads CSSSVPGYSSGNTIYF. Written as DNA, the CDR3 is TGTTCCAGCAGCGTTCCGGGGTACTCCTCTGGAAACACCATATATTTT.

This clone appeared a single time. The V gene is TRBV7-8, the J gene TRBJ1-4; D not resolved. This CDR3 contains 15 residues. The germline V and J ends were trimmed by 5 bases and 7 bases, with 17 bases remaining between them. The germline CDR1 and CDR2 sequences are SGHVS and FQNEAQ. CDR3 amino acids: CASSEFGRGGEKLFF. DNA of the CDR3: TGTGCCAGCAGCGAGTTCGGACGGGGAGGTGAAAAACTGTTTTTT.

The CDR3 DNA reads as TGTGCCAGCAGCTCCCGGGACAGGGGTAACCAAGAGACCCAGTACTTC. Translation gives CASSSRDRGNQETQYF. The chain recombines TRBV7-8 with TRBJ2-5, with TRBD1 matching over 10 bases. The CDR3 extends over 16 amino acids. J gave up 0 bases and V 4 bases, and 5 bases lay outside the gene matches. In germline, CDR1 is SGHVS, CDR2 FQNEAQ. Full variable domain (rest looked up from reference TRBV7-8 and TRBJ2-5): GAGVSQSPRYKVAKRGQDVALRCDPISGHVSLFWYQQALGQGPEFLTYFQNEAQLDKSGLPSDRFFAERPEGSVSTLKIQRTQQEDSAVYLCASSSRDRGNQETQYFGPGTRLLVL.